The rows below give T cell receptor beta chains drawn from one sample of a study of blood T cell repertoires in COVID-19. The table came from immunoSEQ multiplex PCR; TCRdb's copy has only in-frame clones and leaves some out. The data show roughly 250,000 clones, 75% to 90% seen once. The specimen sequenced was PBMCs or T cells enriched from blood (not recorded which). These receptor sequences come from a woman under 40 who had recovered from COVID-19. CDR3s include the opening cysteine and the closing phenylalanine or tryptophan. The D gene is left open where the match is weak. Clone size appears in some rows only: once, few, many, or a class for an expanded clone.

cdr3_aa cdr3_nt j_call cdr3_length d_call clone_size v_call
CASTPDRAMNSPLHF TGTGCCAGTACCCCGGACAGGGCAATGAATTCACCCCTCCACTTT TRBJ1-6 15 TRBD1 . TRBV19
CASSPPAGRNQPQHF TGTGCCAGCTCACCACCGGCAGGGCGTAATCAGCCCCAGCATTTT TRBJ1-5 15 . . TRBV18
CASTQRGEAFF TGTGCCAGCACCCAGAGGGGGGAAGCTTTCTTT TRBJ1-1 11 . . TRBV27
CSVEGTGDEKLFF TGCAGCGTTGAGGGAACAGGGGATGAAAAACTGTTTTTT TRBJ1-4 13 TRBD1 . TRBV29-1
CASSLGQGAFGYTF TGTGCCAGCAGCCTGGGACAGGGGGCGTTCGGCTACACCTTC TRBJ1-2 14 TRBD1 once TRBV28
CASRTTGPTEAFF TGTGCCAGCAGAACGACAGGCCCCACTGAAGCTTTCTTT TRBJ1-1 13 . . TRBV12-3/TRBV12-4
CASSSGLADSNEQFF TGCGCCAGCAGCAGCGGACTAGCGGACTCCAATGAGCAGTTCTTC TRBJ2-1 15 TRBD2 . TRBV5-1
CASSQGAGQKSNEQFF TGTGCCAGCAGCCAAGGGGCCGGACAGAAGAGCAATGAGCAGTTCTTC TRBJ2-1 16 . . TRBV4-2
CASSLQGTTNTGELFF TGTGCCAGCAGCCTCCAGGGCACTACGAACACCGGGGAGCTGTTTTTT TRBJ2-2 16 . . TRBV5-6
CATSSRTAFNEKLFF TGTGCCACCAGCTCCCGGACAGCTTTTAATGAAAAACTGTTTTTT TRBJ1-4 15 . . TRBV15
CASSPMDRTTEAFF TGCGCCAGCAGCCCAATGGACAGGACAACTGAAGCTTTCTTT TRBJ1-1 14 TRBD1 . TRBV5-1
CASGEGLSYEQYF TGTGCCAGCGGGGAGGGACTATCTTACGAGCAGTACTTC TRBJ2-7 13 TRBD2 few TRBV28
CASSLSGLAGADTQYF TGTGCCAGCAGTTTATCAGGACTAGCGGGAGCTGATACGCAGTATTTT TRBJ2-3 16 TRBD2 . TRBV28
CASSVVTVMNTEAFF TGTGCCAGCAGCGTAGTAACAGTCATGAACACTGAAGCTTTCTTT TRBJ1-1 15 . . TRBV9
CASSRQVYEQYF TGTGCCAGCAGTCGACAGGTCTACGAGCAGTACTTC TRBJ2-7 12 . . TRBV12-3/TRBV12-4
CASSLGGNSPLHF TGTGCCAGCAGCTTGGGAGGAAATTCACCCCTCCACTTT TRBJ1-6 13 . once TRBV7-9
CASSSIGTGLPDTQYF TGTGCCAGCTCTTCTATCGGGACAGGGCTCCCAGATACGCAGTATTTT TRBJ2-3 16 TRBD1 . TRBV18
CASSPRTSAYTDTQYF TGTGCCAGCAGCCCCCGGACTAGCGCCTACACAGATACGCAGTATTTT TRBJ2-3 16 TRBD2 . TRBV9
CASTSVAGSWETQYF TGTGCCAGCACCTCGGTAGCGGGGTCATGGGAGACCCAGTACTTC TRBJ2-5 15 TRBD2 . TRBV27
CASSSQSLYGTGDRYF TGTGCCAGCAGCTCCCAGAGCTTATATGGGACAGGGGATCGGTACTTC TRBJ2-7 16 TRBD1 . TRBV5-4
CASSPGTGKTYGYTF TGTGCCAGCAGTCCAGGGACAGGGAAAACCTATGGCTACACCTTC TRBJ1-2 15 TRBD1 . TRBV7-2
CASSTGTVYTGELFF TGTGCCAGCAGTACCGGGACAGTCTACACCGGGGAGCTGTTTTTT TRBJ2-2 15 TRBD1 . TRBV2
CAISGPGGAFF TGTGCCATCAGTGGCCCTGGCGGAGCTTTCTTT TRBJ1-1 11 . . TRBV10-3
CASSLDTGGTYEQYF TGTGCCAGCAGTTTGGACACAGGTGGGACCTACGAGCAGTACTTC TRBJ2-7 15 . once TRBV6-5
CASSPRPGQETQYF TGTGCCAGCTCACCACGGCCAGGCCAAGAGACCCAGTACTTC TRBJ2-5 14 . once TRBV18
CASSQVTGVLPEAFF TGTGCCAGCAGCCAGGTAACAGGGGTCCTCCCTGAAGCTTTCTTT TRBJ1-1 15 TRBD1 . TRBV3-1/TRBV3-2
CASSAGTRTSTDTQYF TGTGCCAGCAGCGCCGGGACAAGGACTAGCACAGATACGCAGTATTTT TRBJ2-3 16 . . TRBV9
CSVGRTAEAFF TGCAGCGTTGGACGGACAGCCGAAGCTTTCTTT TRBJ1-1 11 . . TRBV29-1
CASRRGGAAETQYF TGTGCCAGCAGAAGAGGGGGGGCAGCAGAGACCCAGTACTTC TRBJ2-5 14 . . TRBV7-2
CASSLGTGDSPLHF TGTGCCAGCAGTTTAGGGACAGGAGATTCACCCCTCCACTTT TRBJ1-6 14 TRBD1 . TRBV28
CASSLIGQNTGELFF TGTGCCAGCAGCTTGATAGGACAGAACACCGGGGAGCTGTTTTTT TRBJ2-2 15 . . TRBV5-6
CASSPSGGQGNEKLFF TGTGCCAGCAGTCCCTCCGGTGGACAGGGTAATGAAAAACTGTTTTTT TRBJ1-4 16 TRBD1 . TRBV9
CASSHGTSGTNEQFF TGTGCCAGCAGCCACGGGACTAGCGGGACCAATGAGCAGTTCTTC TRBJ2-1 15 TRBD2 . TRBV13
CASSGDRGRNQPQHF TGTGCCAGCAGTGGGGACAGGGGAAGGAATCAGCCCCAGCATTTT TRBJ1-5 15 TRBD1 . TRBV2
CASSLATGKNTGELFF TGTGCCAGCAGCTTAGCGACAGGAAAGAACACCGGGGAGCTGTTTTTT TRBJ2-2 16 . . TRBV5-5
CASSPPGLADYEQYF TGTGCCAGCTCACCACCGGGACTAGCGGATTACGAGCAGTACTTC TRBJ2-7 15 TRBD2 . TRBV18
CAKAGTGRDTEAFF TGTGCCAAAGCGGGGACAGGAAGGGACACTGAAGCTTTCTTT TRBJ1-1 14 . . TRBV21-1
CASSVGVSTGNTIYF TGTGCCAGCAGTGTAGGGGTATCTACTGGAAACACCATATATTTT TRBJ1-3 15 . . TRBV2
CASSSSENSPLHF TGCGCCAGCAGCTCATCAGAAAATTCACCCCTCCACTTT TRBJ1-6 13 . . TRBV5-1
CASSPPGQANNEQFF TGTGCCAGCAGCCCCCCCGGACAGGCAAACAATGAGCAGTTCTTC TRBJ2-1 15 TRBD1 few TRBV5-6
CASRSFLRTGYPREQFF TGTGCCAGCAGATCTTTTTTGAGGACAGGGTATCCACGTGAGCAGTTCTTC TRBJ2-1 17 TRBD1 . TRBV28